This T cell receptor beta chain was sequenced in a study of T cell repertoires in cytomegalovirus infection. Study context: Evidence of both CMV infection and a matching HLA type came from public TCR beta signatures. Study observations and caveats: HLA-C-restricted CMV-specific TCR beta clonotypes prevailed in the ex vivo response.

This clonotype was seen a handful of times. Its antigen is still unknown. TCRdb fed the reads into MiXCR, producing one record per CDR3 protein. Among 120,000 to 150,000 distinct CDR3 sequences listed, about 6.5% were seen once. V was cut by 5 bases and J by 10 bases, with 12 bases left in between. Germline V CDR1 and CDR2: LNHNV, YYDKDF (reference sequence). The CDR3 has 13 amino acids. The chain has TRBV15 and TRBJ1-6, with D possibly TRBD1 on 5 matching bases. The sequenced sample was PBMCs. This receptor was taken from a human donor in good health (CMV status not recorded). Some clones in this sample may be carry-over from other donors' samples. The CDR3 is CATSGGPGSPLHF. Here the CDR3 DNA reads TGTGCCACCAGCGGAGGGCCAGGGTCACCCCTCCACTTT.